This T cell receptor beta chain originates from a study of PD-1 blockade in classical Hodgkin lymphoma. General study results and limits: Patients who responded completely had about the same baseline diversity as newly diagnosed patients. While CD8+ TCR diversity did not rise significantly by C4D1, CD4+ TCR diversity did. Nothing has yet pinned down what causes the repertoire differences, possibly disease activity or prior therapy.

Germline CDR1 is MNHEY and CDR2 is SVGAGI. The V gene end was trimmed by 0 bases and the J gene end by 9 bases; junction bases not matched to a gene: 4. There are 14 residues in the CDR3. Relapses following autologous stem cell transplantation were seen in all patients, with brentuximab vedotin exposure varying. As regards this clone: Its antigen remains unidentified.

The protocol was immunoSEQ multiplex PCR, while the TCRdb copy is restricted to in-frame clones and leaves out a portion. This sample has under 110,000 clones, with 75% to 90% found just once. V is TRBV6-5 and J is TRBJ2-1, with 8 bases matching TRBD2. The TCR originated in a human donor with classical Hodgkin lymphoma. Here the sequenced sample was peripheral blood mononuclear cells (PBMCs), taken before the second cycle of nivolumab. The CDR3 DNA sequence: TGTGCCAGCAGTTACTCAGTCCTAGCGGGTGAGCAGTTCTTC. Amino acids: CASSYSVLAGEQFF.